One sample yielded the 29 T cell receptor beta chains listed below, sequenced in a study of blood T cell repertoires in COVID-19. Assay: immunoSEQ multiplex PCR; the TCRdb copy retains only in-frame clones and omits some. The table records some 160,000 clones, around four fifths of them present only once. Sequencing was done on a sample of peripheral blood. The receptor source for this set is a woman aged 80 or over with COVID-19, enrolled during active disease.

This clone is labeled medium-sized. V gene TRBV29-1 combines with J gene TRBJ1-5, with D unresolved. CDR1 SQVTM and CDR2 ANQGSEA come from the germline V gene. V was shortened by 4 bases and J by 6 bases, with 13 bases between the two germline ends. The CDR3 is 13 amino acids. DNA of the CDR3: TGCAGCGTTGCCCCCAGTAATGGTCAGCCCCAGCATTTT. It specifies CSVAPSNGQPQHF.

This chain links TRBV5-1 with TRBJ1-2, with a weak D call TRBD1 (5 bases). The CDR3 covers 14 residues. CDR1 is SGHRS and CDR2 is YFSETQ in the germline V gene. V lost 4 bases and J 2 bases, leaving 12 bases between the germline ends. CDR3 sequence: CASSPDGGNYGYTF. In nucleotides, the CDR3 is TGCGCCAGCAGCCCGGACGGGGGGAACTATGGCTACACCTTC.

This chain connects TRBV6-1 to TRBJ1-3; the D gene is possibly TRBD1 (5 bases). V was cut by 2 bases and J by 0 bases, with 14 bases left in between. Per the germline V gene, CDR1 is MNHNS and CDR2 is SASEGT. The CDR3 spans 17 residues. The CDR3 region has the DNA TGTGCCAGCAGTGAAATGGGGCAAACGGTCTCTGGAAACACCATATATTTT. As protein: CASSEMGQTVSGNTIYF.

This chain connects TRBV21-1 to TRBJ1-5; the table assigns TRBD1, which was not confirmed against the DNA. TRBV21-1 is tagged as a pseudogene. This CDR3 has 14 residues. CDR3 DNA sequence: TGTGCCAGCAGCAAAGACAGGGGCAGTCAGCCCCAGCATTTT. This encodes CASSKDRGSQPQHF.

The V gene is TRBV28, the J gene TRBJ1-5, with TRBD1 identical over 9 bases. V gave up 6 bases and J gave up 6 bases; unmatched junction bases: 3. The CDR3 is 13 amino acids. Germline V gives CDR1 MDHEN, CDR2 SYDVKM. CDR3 loop: CASSRDRVQPQHF. In DNA, the CDR3 is TGTGCCAGCAGCCGGGACAGGGTTCAGCCCCAGCATTTT.

The rearrangement links TRBV4-2 to TRBJ1-2, with a possible D match to TRBD1 (6 bases). The CDR3 runs 14 residues. Germline loops: CDR1 LGHNA, CDR2 YNFKEQ. V lost 1 base and J 2 bases, leaving 8 bases between the germline ends. The CDR3 region has the DNA TGTGCCAGCAGCCAAGGGGGGCGGAACTATGGCTACACCTTC. Residues: CASSQGGRNYGYTF.

This clone was recorded only once. The chain employs TRBV5-1 and TRBJ1-1; D is perhaps TRBD1 (6 bases). CDR1 SGHRS and CDR2 YFSETQ come from the germline V gene. This CDR3 region has 18 residues. Trimming cost V 3 bases and J 6 bases, with 27 bases left between them. The chain's CDR3 is CASSSTLSGDWGIPEAFF. CDR3 in DNA: TGCGCCAGCAGCTCCACACTCTCAGGGGATTGGGGTATCCCTGAAGCTTTCTTT.

This chain links TRBV12-3 or TRBV12-4 with TRBJ1-2; 11 nucleotides agree with TRBD1. With 6 bases clipped from V and 8 bases from J, the junction kept 5 bases outside the gene matches. The CDR3 runs to 13 residues. This chain's CDR3 is CASRGQGGGGYTF. CDR3 DNA: TGTGCCAGCAGGGGACAGGGGGGAGGAGGCTACACCTTC.

This chain uses TRBV2 with TRBJ1-1; possibly TRBD1 for D (5 bases). With 4 bases removed from V and 5 bases from J, the gap between germline ends came to 8 bases. Germline lookup yields CDR1 SNHLY and CDR2 FYNNEI. This CDR3 spans 12 amino acids. The CDR3 coding sequence is TGTGCCAGCAGTGCGGGGGGGACTGAAGCTTTCTTT. Amino acids: CASSAGGTEAFF.

The chain couples TRBV10-3 to TRBJ1-5; unclear D gene. This CDR3 has 14 amino acids. Trimming pared 4 bases from V and 2 bases from J, leaving 9 bases between. Per germline, CDR1 ENHRY and CDR2 SYGVKD. CDR3 protein: CAISVKLRNQPQHF. As DNA, the CDR3 is TGTGCCATCAGTGTAAAACTGCGCAATCAGCCCCAGCATTTT.

The chain recombines TRBV4-1 with TRBJ1-4; the match to TRBD1 covers 10 bases. The CDR3 length is 15 residues. The trim removed 1 base at V and 11 bases at J, leaving 7 bases unmatched. CDR1 and CDR2 from the germline V gene are MGHRA and YSYEKL. The CDR3 DNA is TGCGCCAGCAGCCAAGTCCGGGACAGGGGCGGGAAACTGTTTTTT. Translation: CASSQVRDRGGKLFF.

This clone showed up just a few times. The rearrangement uses TRBV6-4 and TRBJ2-3, with D maybe TRBD1 (5 bases). Trimming cost V 7 bases and J 2 bases, with 10 bases left between them. This CDR3 is 13 amino acids long. CDR1 and CDR2 from the germline V gene are MRHNA and SNTAGT. CDR3 amino acids: CASTRQITDTQYF. CDR3 DNA: TGTGCCAGCACGAGACAGATCACAGATACGCAGTATTTT.

Worth noting for this clone: The sample contains more than one DNA sequence encoding this CDR3. The rearrangement joins TRBV5-1 to TRBJ2-1; possibly TRBD1 for D (5 bases). This CDR3 spans 14 amino acids. Trimming pared 2 bases from V and 4 bases from J, leaving 10 bases between. Germline-derived CDR1 and CDR2 are SGHRS and YFSETQ. CDR3 protein: CASSLGTGYNEQFF. For the CDR3, the DNA is TGCGCCAGCAGCTTAGGAACAGGATACAATGAGCAGTTCTTC.

This chain links TRBV3-1 (or the pseudogene TRBV3-2) with TRBJ2-6; maybe TRBD2 (5 bases). V lost 1 base and J lost 4, with 11 bases in between. Germline V CDR1 and CDR2: LGHDT, YNNKEL (reference sequence). The CDR3 sequence is 16 residues long. The CDR3 bases are TGTGCCAGCAGCCAAGGACTATCGTTGGGGGCCAACGTCCTGACTTTC. Translating gives CASSQGLSLGANVLTF.

The chain couples TRBV6-5 to TRBJ2-2; TRBD2 is a possible D gene (5 bases). The germline V and J ends were trimmed by 6 bases and 1 base, with 12 bases remaining between them. Looked up from germline, CDR1 is MNHEY and CDR2 is SVGAGI. This CDR3 has 15 residues. In nucleotides, the CDR3 is TGTGCCAGCAGGCCACCGGGAAAGAACACCGGGGAGCTGTTTTTT. Protein sequence: CASRPPGKNTGELFF.

The chain is built from TRBV7-2 and TRBJ2-5, with D tentatively TRBD1 (6 bases). The germline CDR1 and CDR2 sequences are SGHTA and FQGNSA. CDR3 size: 15 residues. V was cut by 5 bases and J by 2 bases, with 15 bases left in between. CDR3 sequence reads: CASSPARTGQETQYF. DNA for the CDR3: TGTGCCAGCAGCCCGGCCCGCACAGGGCAAGAGACCCAGTACTTC.

The rearrangement joins TRBV11-3 to TRBJ2-2; D possibly corresponds to TRBD2 (6 bases). The CDR3 is made up of 14 amino acids. CDR1 and CDR2 from the germline V gene are SGHNT and YENEEA. V was cut by 3 bases and J by 1 base, with 6 bases left in between. CDR3 sequence (DNA): TGTGCCAGCAGCTTTAGCGGGAACACCGGGGAGCTGTTTTTT. This translates into CASSFSGNTGELFF.

The V call is TRBV2, the J call TRBJ1-1, with D tentatively TRBD1 (6 bases). The germline V gene encodes CDR1 SNHLY and CDR2 FYNNEI. V was trimmed by 6 bases and J by 1 base, leaving 6 bases between them. This CDR3 is built from 12 residues. The DNA of the CDR3 is TGTGCCAGCAGGGGACAGAACACTGAAGCTTTCTTT. This encodes CASRGQNTEAFF.

V and J are TRBV7-8 and TRBJ2-2; D is unclear. Germline V CDR1 and CDR2: SGHVS, FQNEAQ. V lost 5 bases and J 1 base, leaving 5 bases between the germline ends. This CDR3 has 13 residues. CDR3 nucleotides: TGTGCCAGCAGCCGCGGGAACACCGGGGAGCTGTTTTTT. The encoded protein is CASSRGNTGELFF.

This clone was observed a few times. This chain uses TRBV12-3 or TRBV12-4 with TRBJ1-5; D gene unclear. Trimming left V 3 bases short and J 6 bases short, with 9 bases between. The CDR3 contains 13 residues. In nucleotides, the CDR3 is TGTGCCAGCAGTTTGAGGGAGGGTCAGCCCCAGCATTTT. Its protein product is CASSLREGQPQHF.

V is TRBV27 and J is TRBJ2-3; D might be TRBD2 (5 bases). Germline V gene sequence: CDR1 MNHEY, CDR2 SMNVEV (reference sequence). Trimming cost V 0 bases and J 2 bases, with 24 bases left between them. The CDR3 covers 20 residues. The CDR3 sequence: CASSLSPGVPSGSTTDTQYF. Written as DNA, the CDR3 is TGTGCCAGCAGTTTATCGCCGGGCGTCCCGAGCGGAAGTACCACAGATACGCAGTATTTT.

The CDR3 loop reads CASSLAGTRGTEEQYF. The DNA of the CDR3 is TGCGCCAGCAGCTTGGCCGGGACAAGGGGTACTGAGGAGCAGTACTTC. The rearrangement links TRBV5-1 to TRBJ2-7, with D tentatively TRBD1 (6 bases). V was cut by 0 bases and J by 7 bases, with 20 bases left in between. CDR3 length: 16 amino acids. Per the germline V gene, CDR1 is SGHRS and CDR2 is YFSETQ.

V is TRBV2 and J is TRBJ2-7; TRBD1 matches at 12 bases. This CDR3 has 13 amino acids. Germline values: CDR1 SNHLY, CDR2 FYNNEI. The J segment lost 7 bases and the V segment lost 6 bases, leaving 4 bases of the junction unmatched. The CDR3 DNA is TGTGCCAGCAGCCGGGACAGGGGGCGGGAGCAGTACTTC. Translated, it gives CASSRDRGREQYF.

This chain connects TRBV28 to TRBJ1-1; 7 bases agree with TRBD1. The trim removed 3 bases at V and 10 bases at J, leaving 14 bases unmatched. The germline CDR1 and CDR2 sequences are MDHEN and SYDVKM. The CDR3 is 15 residues long. CDR3 bases: TGTGCCAGCAGTTTGGAGGGGGCAACTTTTCTCGGAGCTTTCTTT. This translates into CASSLEGATFLGAFF.

V gene TRBV18 combines with J gene TRBJ1-5; perhaps TRBD1 as D (6 bases). Trimming removed 4 bases from V and 0 bases from J, with 10 bases in between. There are 15 residues in the CDR3. The germline gives CDR1 KGHSH, CDR2 LQKENI. The DNA of the CDR3 is TGTGCCAGCTCACTGACAGGCAATAGCAATCAGCCCCAGCATTTT. Translated: CASSLTGNSNQPQHF.

This clone was counted once. The V call is TRBV7-6, the J call TRBJ1-2; 10 bases fit TRBD1. The CDR3 spans 13 residues. Germline V CDR1 and CDR2: SGHVS, FNYEAQ. V lost 5 bases, J lost 6 bases, and 3 bases stayed unmatched. The DNA for the CDR3 is TGTGCCAGCAGCCAGGACAGGGGGAATGGCTACACCTTC. It specifies CASSQDRGNGYTF.

The chain has TRBV9 and TRBJ2-5; TRBD2 matches 11 bases. The length of the CDR3 is 15 residues. CDR1 and CDR2 (germline): SGDLS, YYNGEE. V dropped 0 bases and J dropped 4; count of bases not matched to a gene: 2. The CDR3 nucleotides read TGTGCCAGCAGCGTAGGGGGGACTAGCGGAGAGACCCAGTACTTC. Protein sequence: CASSVGGTSGETQYF. Together with reference TRBV9 and TRBJ2-5, the CDR3 gives the full variable domain: DSGVTQTPKHLITATGQRVTLRCSPRSGDLSVYWYQQSLDQGLQFLIQYYNGEERAKGNILERFSAQQFPDLHSELNLSSLELGDSALYFCASSVGGTSGETQYFGPGTRLLVL.

J is TRBJ1-5 and V is TRBV10-1, with TRBD1 matching over 9 bases. V was pared by 4 bases and J by 5 bases, with 0 bases of the junction left unmatched. CDR3 length equals 13 residues. Germline CDR1 WNHNN, CDR2 SYGVQD (reference sequence). The CDR3 is CASSGTGDQPQHF. The CDR3 coding sequence is TGCGCCAGCAGTGGGACAGGGGATCAGCCCCAGCATTTT.

The table lists this clone with a few counts. The V gene is TRBV5-1, the J gene TRBJ2-7; no definite D call. The CDR3 has 14 amino acids. The germline CDR1 and CDR2 sequences are SGHRS and YFSETQ. Trimming pared 0 bases from V and 3 bases from J, leaving 10 bases between. CDR3: CASSLVTASYEQYF. DNA of the CDR3: TGCGCCAGCAGCTTGGTTACAGCCAGCTACGAGCAGTACTTC.